The next 18 T cell receptor beta chains were all read from a single sample in a study of cytomegalovirus exposure and HLA in healthy donors (dated by TCRdb to about 2017). Library preparation employed the immunoSEQ multiplex PCR assay. Sourced from immuneACCESS, this table was stored by TCRdb with only in-frame sequences that have V and J called. A share of the clones is absent; for the studies checked, an unresolved V gene accounts for under half, and the remainder has no known explanation. This sample lists 200,000 to 250,000 clones; around 90% were detected once. The top ten clones comprise 1.5% to 2% of the sample. The sample taken for sequencing was PBMCs. The source of these receptors is a woman between 18 and 30 years old in good health and CMV-seropositive.

The rearrangement links TRBV7-2 to TRBJ2-1, with 13 bases aligning to TRBD2. Germline values: CDR1 SGHTA, CDR2 FQGNSA. V lost 7 bases and J lost 8; bases outside the gene matches: 11. This CDR3 region has 16 residues. CDR3 loop: CASTPTSGRVAHEQFF. CDR3 bases: TGTGCCAGCACCCCAACTAGCGGGAGGGTAGCCCATGAGCAGTTCTTC.

This chain joins TRBV2 and TRBJ1-5; 7 bases agree with TRBD1. The CDR3 is made up of 17 amino acids. Germline CDR1 SNHLY, CDR2 FYNNEI. The trim removed 0 bases at V and 8 bases at J, leaving 13 bases unmatched. CDR3 sequence reads: CASSEAAVDRNKKPQHF. As DNA, the CDR3 is TGTGCCAGCAGTGAAGCGGCCGTGGACAGGAACAAGAAGCCCCAGCATTTT.

This chain uses TRBV2 with TRBJ1-2; no definite D call. Deletions cut 1 base from V and 7 bases from J, with 10 bases between. CDR3 length equals 13 residues. Germline lookup yields CDR1 SNHLY and CDR2 FYNNEI. The CDR3 bases are TGTGCCAGCAGTGAAGGTGCGCGGCGTGGCTACACCTTC. Its protein product is CASSEGARRGYTF.

This sequence joins TRBV6-6 and TRBJ2-7; TRBD1 matches 8 bases. The CDR3 loop spans 13 amino acids. The germline CDR1 and CDR2 sequences are MNHNY and SVGAGI (reference sequence). With 0 bases clipped from V and 6 bases from J, the junction kept 1 base outside the gene matches. CDR3 amino acids: CASSYSDRAEQYF. The DNA of the CDR3 is TGTGCCAGCAGTTACTCGGACAGGGCCGAGCAGTACTTC.

This chain links TRBV5-1 with TRBJ1-1, with 9 bases matching TRBD1. Trimming removed 1 base from V and 4 bases from J; junction bases left unmatched: 5. The CDR3 consists of 15 residues. The germline V gene has CDR1 SGHRS and CDR2 YFSETQ. The CDR3 nucleotides read TGCGCCAGCAGCTTGACGACAGGGGGGACCACTGAAGCTTTCTTT. Translation gives CASSLTTGGTTEAFF.

This chain uses TRBV5-1 with TRBJ1-2; a weak D match, TRBD1 (5 bases). This CDR3 is 15 amino acids long. Germline CDR1 SGHRS, CDR2 YFSETQ. V lost 4 bases, J lost 5 bases, and 18 bases lay in between. The CDR3 DNA sequence: TGCGCCAGCAGCGAAGGCGGGACTGAATTATATGGCTACACCTTC. Translation gives CASSEGGTELYGYTF.

The chain employs TRBV29-1 and TRBJ1-1; 8 bases match TRBD1. Germline V gene sequence: CDR1 SQVTM, CDR2 ANQGSEA. The ends lost 4 bases at V and 4 bases at J; junction bases unmatched: 14. The CDR3 extends over 16 amino acids. The DNA for the CDR3 is TGCAGCGTTGGTGGGACAGGAGTCCGAATGGGCACTGAAGCTTTCTTT. It yields the protein CSVGGTGVRMGTEAFF.

The chain links TRBV9 to TRBJ1-5; maybe TRBD1 (6 bases). This CDR3 comprises 17 residues. Between the trimmed V and J ends, which lost 0 bases and 6 bases, there was a span of 19 bases. The germline CDR1 and CDR2 sequences are SGDLS and YYNGEE. DNA of the CDR3: TGTGCCAGCAGCGTAGAAAGGGGGACTACATTCGGTCAGCCCCAGCATTTT. It encodes CASSVERGTTFGQPQHF.

This clone was seen a handful of times. V gene TRBV18 combines with J gene TRBJ1-1; D ambiguous. This CDR3 is 14 amino acids long. Trimming took 6 bases from V and 3 from J, leaving 14 bases between them. The germline V gene has CDR1 KGHSH and CDR2 LQKENI. CDR3 sequence: CASSSRGLDTEAFF. The CDR3 DNA reads TGTGCCAGCTCCTCTCGGGGTCTGGACACTGAAGCTTTCTTT.

The chain is built from TRBV28 and TRBJ2-5; D remains unclear. CDR1 and CDR2 (germline): MDHEN, SYDVKM. V gave up 2 bases and J gave up 5 bases, with 9 bases separating them. The CDR3 is 13 amino acids. DNA of the CDR3: TGTGCCAGCAGTTTAGGGCTCTGGGAGACCCAGTACTTC. Amino acids: CASSLGLWETQYF.

This clone occurred once. The chain joins TRBV7-9 to TRBJ1-5; D is perhaps TRBD1 (6 bases). The CDR3 totals 13 residues. CDR1 and CDR2 from the germline V gene are SEHNR and FQNEAQ (reference sequence). Trimming took 8 bases from V and 4 from J, leaving 12 bases between them. CDR3: CASRRGGNQPQHF. CDR3 in DNA: TGTGCCAGCCGGAGGGGGGGAAATCAGCCCCAGCATTTT.

The chain carries TRBV6-4 and TRBJ2-1, with 13 bases lining up with TRBD2. This CDR3 spans 15 amino acids. CDR1 and CDR2 (germline): MRHNA, SNTAGT. With 5 bases clipped from V and 5 bases from J, the junction kept 3 bases outside the gene matches. The CDR3 DNA is TGTGCCAGCAGTTCCGGGACTAGCGGGAACAATGAGCAGTTCTTC. This codes for CASSSGTSGNNEQFF.

This rearrangement joins TRBV4-2 to TRBJ2-7; 7 bases are a match to TRBD2. Looked up from germline, CDR1 is LGHNA and CDR2 is YNFKEQ. J gave up 7 bases and V 0 bases, and 9 bases lay outside the gene matches. The CDR3 is made up of 15 amino acids. The CDR3 is CASSQDSSGTWEQYF. The CDR3 bases are TGTGCCAGCAGCCAAGATTCCAGCGGGACGTGGGAGCAGTACTTC.

The chain has TRBV5-1 and TRBJ2-7; 12 bases are a match to TRBD1. The length of the CDR3 is 15 residues. In germline, CDR1 is SGHRS, CDR2 YFSETQ. J lost 2 bases, V lost 0 bases, and 0 bases had no gene match. CDR3 in amino acids: CASSLGDRGPYEQYF. CDR3 coding DNA: TGCGCCAGCAGCTTGGGGGACAGGGGGCCCTACGAGCAGTACTTC.

Only one count was recorded for this clone. The chain couples TRBV4-1 to TRBJ2-5; possibly TRBD2 for D (6 bases). The CDR3 covers 14 residues. Trimming removed 1 base from V and 5 bases from J, with 11 bases in between. Germline V gene sequence: CDR1 MGHRA, CDR2 YSYEKL. CDR3 coding DNA: TGCGCCAGCAGCCAAGCGGCGGGGCGGGAGACCCAGTACTTC. It specifies CASSQAAGRETQYF.

The V and J genes are TRBV12-5 and TRBJ1-5, with D perhaps matching TRBD1 (6 bases). This CDR3 has 14 amino acids. V lost 6 bases and J lost 7, with 16 bases in between. Germline CDR1 LGHNT, CDR2 FRNRAP. DNA of the CDR3: TGTGCTAGTGGCCTGCTGGGGGCCGGGCAGCCCCAGCATTTT. Amino acid sequence: CASGLLGAGQPQHF.

CDR3 in DNA: TGTGCCAGCACCCCCACAGTTGGGAGTGAGCAGTTCTTC. Protein: CASTPTVGSEQFF. The chain carries TRBV27 and TRBJ2-1; D perhaps matches TRBD2 (5 bases). Trimming stripped 7 bases from V and 9 bases from J, with 16 bases between. The CDR3 consists of 13 residues. CDR1 MNHEY and CDR2 SMNVEV come from the germline V gene (reference sequence).

The chain joins TRBV18 to TRBJ1-2; the D gene is possibly TRBD1 (6 bases). The CDR3 loop spans 15 amino acids. CDR1 and CDR2 (germline): KGHSH, LQKENI. V lost 3 bases and J lost 5, with 16 bases in between. In DNA, the CDR3 is TGTGCCAGCTCACCTATACTGGACAGCTTATATGGCTACACCTTC. This encodes CASSPILDSLYGYTF.